This entry lists 2 T cell receptor beta chains sequenced from one sample in a study of blood T cell repertoires in COVID-19. TCRdb keeps only in-frame clones here, not all; method: immunoSEQ multiplex PCR. The sample includes about 200,000 clones, roughly 89% of them seen just once. Sequences were obtained from peripheral blood. Source of these receptors: a man between 60 and 75 years old who had recovered from COVID-19.

The chain couples TRBV4-1 to TRBJ2-3; 7 bases fit TRBD2. CDR3 length: 17 amino acids. J was trimmed by 2 bases and V by 4 bases; bases with no gene match: 12. Germline CDR1 and CDR2: MGHRA and YSYEKL. The CDR3 DNA is TGCGCCAGCAGCCCGGCGGGGGTTTCCCTTTCCACAGATACGCAGTATTTT. It codes for CASSPAGVSLSTDTQYF.

V is TRBV3-1 (or the pseudogene TRBV3-2) and J is TRBJ1-4; D unclear. The V and J ends lost 2 bases and 11 bases respectively, with 12 bases between them. CDR1 is LGHDT, CDR2 YNNKEL, per germline (reference sequence). The CDR3 extends over 13 amino acids. CDR3 region: CASSQSGGDKLFF. The CDR3 region has the DNA TGTGCCAGCAGCCAATCCGGCGGAGATAAACTGTTTTTT.